This T cell receptor beta chain comes out of a study of T cell changes during pregnancy in multiple sclerosis. V lost 3 bases and J lost 4, with 13 bases in between. Germline lookup yields CDR1 LNHDA and CDR2 SQIVND (reference sequence). There are 14 residues in the CDR3. Here immunoSEQ multiplex PCR was the method, and the copy in TCRdb shows in-frame clones only, minus some. The table shows 30,000 to 45,000 clones, with around 92% occurring only once. The chain uses TRBV19 and TRBJ2-7; D may be TRBD2 (6 bases). This clonotype was sampled from a female donor with multiple sclerosis, enrolled in a pregnancy study. Sequencing was carried out using PBMCs (not recorded whether the cells were cultured). For the CDR3, the DNA is TGTGCCAGTAGTATGGTTATGGGGGGTTACGAGCAGTACTTC. Protein product: CASSMVMGGYEQYF.